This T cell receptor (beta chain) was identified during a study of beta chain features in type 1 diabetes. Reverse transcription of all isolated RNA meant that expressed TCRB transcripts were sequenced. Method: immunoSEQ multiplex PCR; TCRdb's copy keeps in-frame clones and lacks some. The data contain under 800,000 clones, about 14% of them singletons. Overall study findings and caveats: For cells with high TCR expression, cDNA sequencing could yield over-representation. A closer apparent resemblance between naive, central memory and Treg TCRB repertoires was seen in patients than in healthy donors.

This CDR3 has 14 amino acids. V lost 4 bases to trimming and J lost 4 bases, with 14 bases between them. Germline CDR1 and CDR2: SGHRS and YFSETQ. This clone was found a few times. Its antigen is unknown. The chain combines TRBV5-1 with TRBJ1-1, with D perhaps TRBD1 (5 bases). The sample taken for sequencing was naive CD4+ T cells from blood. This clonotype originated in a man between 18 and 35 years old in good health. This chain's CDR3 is CASSQTGGSTEAFF. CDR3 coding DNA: TGCGCCAGCAGCCAGACTGGGGGTAGCACTGAAGCTTTCTTT.